These 5 T cell receptor beta chains came from one sample sequenced in a study of naive and memory T cell subsets (dated by TCRdb to the late 2010s). The library relied on UMI-ligation and nested PCR. Sequencing instrument: Illumina MiSeq. The public reads were run again by TCRdb, first through fastp at Q25 and then through MiXCR, and only productive beta chains were kept. Identical CDR3 protein sequences are pooled into one entry, listed with their most common genes and DNA. The sample table on file contains about two dozen distinct CDR3 sequences. Specimen: central memory CD8+ T cells from blood. Read against the paper, the sample's cell subset or site label means: central memory, CD45RA- CD27+. These receptors were collected from a human donor in good health.

To note about this clonotype: Being off target in a library aimed at alpha chains, this beta chain has a size of little meaning. The gene calls are TRBV28 and TRBJ2-7, with D unclear. CDR1 and CDR2 from the germline V gene are MDHEN and SYDVKM. The CDR3 length is 11 residues. V lost 3 bases, J lost 5 bases, and 5 bases lay in between. CDR3 sequence reads: CASSFRHEQYF. In DNA, the CDR3 is TGTGCCAGCAGTTTCCGGCACGAGCAGTACTTC.

Concerning this clonotype itself: This beta chain is an unintended read in a library built for alpha chains; its size means little. J is TRBJ2-7 and V is TRBV28; 10 bases are shared with TRBD2. The CDR3 spans 19 residues. Germline CDR1 MDHEN, CDR2 SYDVKM. The junction had 14 bases not matched to a gene; V was cut back by 1 base and J by 2 bases. CDR3 bases: TGTGCCAGCAGTTTATCCACCCTAGCGGGAGCAATAGGCACCTACGAGCAGTACTTC. Its protein product is CASSLSTLAGAIGTYEQYF.

A note on this clonotype: For a library built for alpha chains, this beta chain is a stray read; little rests on its size. The V and J genes are TRBV7-9 and TRBJ2-5; TRBD2 agrees at 7 bases. This CDR3 is 16 amino acids long. The V and J ends lost 4 bases and 1 base, in that order; junction bases with no gene match: 9. Germline CDR1 is SEHNR and CDR2 is FQNEAQ (reference sequence). The DNA of the CDR3 is TGTGCCAGCAGCTCCGGGAGGCCCGGGGTCCAAGAGACCCAGTACTTC. Its translation is CASSSGRPGVQETQYF.

Remarks on this clonotype: Found in a library prepared for alpha chains, this beta chain is an off-target read, and its abundance has little meaning. The J gene is TRBJ1-2, the V gene TRBV11-2, with TRBD1 as a possible D gene (5 bases). V was pared by 1 base and J by 7 bases, with 10 bases between. The germline V gene encodes CDR1 SGHAT and CDR2 FQNNGV. The CDR3 runs 13 residues. The CDR3 sequence is CASSLGAGSGYTF. CDR3 nucleotide sequence: TGTGCCAGCAGCTTAGGGGCAGGGTCTGGCTACACCTTC. Using reference TRBV11-2 and TRBJ1-2 for the parts outside the CDR3, the full variable domain is EAGVAQSPRYKIIEKRQSVAFWCNPISGHATLYWYQQILGQGPKLLIQFQNNGVVDDSQLPKDRFSAERLKGVDSTLKIQPAKLEDSAVYLCASSLGAGSGYTFGSGTRLTVV.

For this clonotype: The library was prepared for alpha chains; this beta chain is a stray read, so its frequency means little. The rearrangement joins TRBV9 to TRBJ1-5; possible D gene TRBD1, 6 bases. The germline V and J ends were trimmed by 3 bases and 3 bases, with 13 bases remaining between them. The CDR3 spans 15 residues. Germline V CDR1 and CDR2: SGDLS, YYNGEE. CDR3 sequence reads: CASSGGPLSNQPQHF. In DNA form, the CDR3 reads TGTGCCAGCAGCGGGGGGCCCCTATCCAATCAGCCCCAGCATTTT.